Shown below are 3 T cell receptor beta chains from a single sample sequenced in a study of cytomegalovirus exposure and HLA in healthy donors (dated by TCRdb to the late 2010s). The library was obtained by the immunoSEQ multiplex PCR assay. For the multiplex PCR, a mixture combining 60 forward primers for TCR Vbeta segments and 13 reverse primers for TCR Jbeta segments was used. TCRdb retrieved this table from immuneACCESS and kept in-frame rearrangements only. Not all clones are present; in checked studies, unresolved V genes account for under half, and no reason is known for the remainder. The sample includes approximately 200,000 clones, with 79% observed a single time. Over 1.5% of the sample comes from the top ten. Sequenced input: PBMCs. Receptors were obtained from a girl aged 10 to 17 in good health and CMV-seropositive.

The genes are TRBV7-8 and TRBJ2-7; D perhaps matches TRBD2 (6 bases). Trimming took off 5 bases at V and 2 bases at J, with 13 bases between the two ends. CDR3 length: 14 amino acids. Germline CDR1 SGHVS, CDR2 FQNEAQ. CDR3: CASSTMTRTYEQYF. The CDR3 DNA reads TGTGCCAGCAGCACTATGACTAGAACCTACGAGCAGTACTTC.

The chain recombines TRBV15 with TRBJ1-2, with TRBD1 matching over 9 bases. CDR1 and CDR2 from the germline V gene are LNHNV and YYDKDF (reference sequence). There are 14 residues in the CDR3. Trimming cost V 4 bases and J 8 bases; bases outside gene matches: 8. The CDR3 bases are TGTGCCACCAGCACGGCCACAGGGGGCTTGGGCTACACCTTC. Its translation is CATSTATGGLGYTF.

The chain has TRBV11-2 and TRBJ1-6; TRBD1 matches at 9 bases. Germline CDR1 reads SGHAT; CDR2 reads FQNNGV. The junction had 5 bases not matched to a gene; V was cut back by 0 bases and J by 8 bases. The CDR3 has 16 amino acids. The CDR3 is CASSLDRDRAHSPLHF. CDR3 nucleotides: TGTGCCAGCAGCTTAGACCGGGACAGGGCTCATTCACCCCTCCACTTT.